These T cell receptor beta chains were read from a single sample in a study of T cell changes during pregnancy in multiple sclerosis. TCRdb's copy holds only in-frame clones and misses some; the assay was immunoSEQ multiplex PCR. The data contain approximately 60,000 clones, 92% of them singletons. Source: peripheral blood, taken in the second trimester of pregnancy. The origin of the receptors is a female donor in good health, enrolled as a control in a pregnancy study. Each CDR3 is given with its conserved first and last residue. D genes are given only for firm matches. The size field is filled for only some rows; it gives once, few, many or a size class.

V gene	clone size	J gene	D gene	CDR3 protein	CDR3 DNA
TRBV7-3	.	TRBJ2-2	TRBD2	CASSPGASGLTGELFF	TGTGCCAGCAGCCCTGGTGCTAGCGGTCTCACCGGGGAGCTGTTTTTT
TRBV7-9	.	TRBJ1-1	.	CASSWTENTEAFF	TGTGCCAGCAGCTGGACAGAGAACACTGAAGCTTTCTTT
TRBV9	.	TRBJ2-1	TRBD2	CASSRGGSGNYNEQFF	TGTGCCAGCAGTCGGGGTGGCAGCGGGAATTACAATGAGCAGTTCTTC
TRBV29-1	.	TRBJ2-3	TRBD2	CSVEGLAGGYADTQYF	TGCAGCGTCGAGGGACTAGCGGGAGGGTACGCAGATACGCAGTATTTT
TRBV18	.	TRBJ2-3	.	CASSPNGDTQYF	TGTGCCAGCTCACCAAACGGGGATACGCAGTATTTT
TRBV4-3	.	TRBJ1-2	TRBD1	CASSQDSGTVYGYTF	TGCGCCAGCAGCCAAGATAGCGGGACAGTCTATGGCTACACCTTC
TRBV15	.	TRBJ1-5	.	CATSRDRRVQPQHF	TGTGCCACCAGCAGAGATCGACGGGTTCAGCCCCAGCATTTT
TRBV10-3	.	TRBJ1-6	TRBD1	CAISQDRVVNSPLHF	TGTGCCATCAGTCAAGACAGGGTGGTTAATTCACCCCTCCACTTT
TRBV18	few	TRBJ2-7	.	CASSPRTQDYEQYF	TGTGCCAGCTCACCAAGGACACAAGACTACGAGCAGTACTTC
TRBV2	.	TRBJ1-4	TRBD1	CASRVTGVGEKLFF	TGTGCCAGCAGGGTCACAGGGGTTGGTGAAAAACTGTTTTTT
TRBV25-1	.	TRBJ1-1	.	CASSELGADDLEAFF	TGTGCCAGCAGTGAACTAGGGGCAGACGATCTTGAAGCTTTCTTT
TRBV10-2	.	TRBJ2-5	.	CASIGSHLGETQYF	TGCGCCAGCATTGGCAGCCACCTCGGGGAGACCCAGTACTTC
TRBV10-1	.	TRBJ2-2	.	CASSDHSKNTGELFF	TGCGCCAGCAGTGATCACTCCAAGAACACCGGGGAGCTGTTTTTT
TRBV5-1	.	TRBJ2-5	.	CASTDTEGKGTQYF	TGCGCCAGCACGGATACAGAGGGTAAAGGGACCCAGTACTTC
TRBV9	.	TRBJ2-1	.	CASSGTTYSYNEQFF	TGTGCCAGCAGCGGAACCACTTACTCCTACAATGAGCAGTTCTTC
TRBV18	.	TRBJ2-1	.	CASSPGQALSSYNEQFF	TGTGCCAGCTCACCAGGGCAGGCCCTAAGCTCCTACAATGAGCAGTTCTTC
TRBV7-9	.	TRBJ1-2	TRBD1	CASSPNPGGDYGYTF	TGTGCCAGCAGCCCCAACCCAGGGGGTGACTATGGCTACACCTTC
TRBV5-4	.	TRBJ2-1	.	CASSIAGTNNEQFF	TGTGCCAGCTCTATCGCAGGGACAAACAATGAGCAGTTCTTC
TRBV7-3	once	TRBJ1-6	TRBD1	CASSQTGDGNSPLHF	TGTGCCAGCAGCCAAACAGGGGATGGGAATTCACCCCTCCACTTT
TRBV28	.	TRBJ1-3	TRBD1	CASSYTGEDVRNTIYF	TGTGCCAGCAGTTACACAGGGGAGGATGTGAGAAACACCATATATTTT
TRBV10-3	.	TRBJ2-6	TRBD1	CAISEPGQAGANVLTF	TGTGCCATCAGTGAGCCGGGACAGGCTGGGGCCAACGTCCTGACTTTC
TRBV27	.	TRBJ2-3	TRBD1	CASSDGDRGLDTQYF	TGTGCCAGCAGTGATGGGGACAGGGGACTCGATACGCAGTATTTT
TRBV11-1	.	TRBJ1-1	TRBD1	CASSFGSGTGRTEAFF	TGTGCCAGCAGCTTTGGGTCCGGGACAGGGCGCACTGAAGCTTTCTTT
TRBV10-2	.	TRBJ2-1	.	CASSVSTKASSYNEQFF	TGCGCCAGCAGTGTATCTACAAAGGCTAGCTCCTACAATGAGCAGTTCTTC
TRBV2	.	TRBJ2-7	TRBD1	CAGRGQGNYEQYF	TGTGCCGGCCGGGGACAGGGGAACTACGAGCAGTACTTC
TRBV28	.	TRBJ2-7	TRBD2	CASSDLAGLIKQYF	TGTGCCAGCAGTGATCTAGCGGGATTGATCAAGCAGTACTTC
TRBV28	.	TRBJ2-7	.	CASSLLWEAQYF	TGTGCCAGCAGTTTACTTTGGGAGGCGCAGTACTTC
TRBV4-3	once	TRBJ2-1	.	CASSQEGVFNEQFF	TGCGCCAGCAGCCAAGAGGGAGTGTTCAATGAGCAGTTCTTC
TRBV6-5	few	TRBJ1-5	TRBD1	CATRPAGGLGQPQHF	TGTGCCACCAGGCCCGCAGGGGGTTTAGGGCAGCCCCAGCATTTT
TRBV28	.	TRBJ2-7	.	CASVSNGAVEQYF	TGTGCCAGCGTGAGCAATGGGGCTGTCGAGCAGTACTTC
TRBV30	once	TRBJ2-2	.	CAWSAGITGELFF	TGTGCCTGGAGTGCAGGAATAACCGGGGAGCTGTTTTTT
TRBV18	.	TRBJ1-4	.	CASSPRGATNEKLFF	TGTGCCAGCTCACCGAGAGGTGCAACTAATGAAAAACTGTTTTTT
TRBV18	.	TRBJ2-1	TRBD2	CASLPGGNEQFF	TGTGCCAGCTTACCGGGGGGGAATGAGCAGTTCTTC
TRBV2	many	TRBJ2-5	.	CASSEWARSETQYF	TGTGCCAGCAGTGAGTGGGCTCGGTCGGAGACCCAGTACTTC
TRBV28	.	TRBJ2-7	TRBD1	CASSDSRGRREQYF	TGTGCCAGCAGCGATTCAAGGGGGCGGAGGGAGCAGTACTTC
TRBV9	.	TRBJ2-1	TRBD2	CASSTGLAGAYNEQFF	TGTGCCAGCAGCACGGGACTAGCGGGGGCCTACAATGAGCAGTTCTTC
TRBV30	.	TRBJ1-5	.	CAWSVSGGNQPQHF	TGTGCCTGGAGTGTTTCAGGGGGCAATCAGCCCCAGCATTTT
TRBV4-3	.	TRBJ2-1	.	CASSPGRTPGNEQFF	TGCGCCAGCAGCCCAGGGAGGACCCCTGGTAATGAGCAGTTCTTC
TRBV19	.	TRBJ2-7	TRBD1	CASSTGTGPYEQYF	TGTGCCAGTAGTACCGGGACAGGGCCTTACGAGCAGTACTTC
TRBV4-1	.	TRBJ1-4	.	CASSQIEGLREKLFF	TGCGCCAGCAGCCAAATAGAGGGTTTGCGAGAAAAACTGTTTTTT
TRBV5-4	.	TRBJ1-2	TRBD1	CASDPGPNRGRGGYTF	TGTGCCAGCGACCCTGGCCCCAACAGGGGGCGCGGCGGCTACACCTTC
TRBV7-2	.	TRBJ1-3	.	CASTVFDSSGNTIYF	TGTGCCAGCACCGTATTTGATAGCTCTGGAAACACCATATATTTT
TRBV9	.	TRBJ2-1	TRBD2	CASSATGTSGNNEQFF	TGTGCCAGCAGCGCAACCGGGACTAGCGGGAACAATGAGCAGTTCTTC
TRBV15	.	TRBJ2-7	TRBD1	CATSRGTGRSYEQYF	TGTGCCACCAGCAGAGGGACAGGGCGCTCCTACGAGCAGTACTTC
TRBV7-3	.	TRBJ2-1	TRBD2	CASSRGLQQHNEQFF	TGTGCCAGCAGCCGGGGACTACAACAACACAATGAGCAGTTCTTC
TRBV2	.	TRBJ1-6	.	CASSDSRNSPLHF	TGTGCCAGCAGTGATTCGAGGAATTCACCCCTCCACTTT
TRBV19	.	TRBJ2-2	TRBD1	CASSMDRSRTGELFF	TGTGCCAGTAGTATGGACAGGAGTCGAACCGGGGAGCTGTTTTTT
TRBV5-1	.	TRBJ2-5	.	CASSRLMGKLEETQYF	TGCGCCAGCAGCCGCCTGATGGGCAAGCTGGAAGAGACCCAGTACTTC
TRBV28	.	TRBJ2-5	.	CASSAPGVETQYF	TGTGCCAGCAGTGCCCCCGGGGTGGAGACCCAGTACTTC
TRBV7-6	once	TRBJ2-5	.	CASNPRASTTETQYF	TGTGCCAGCAACCCAAGGGCTAGCACGACAGAGACCCAGTACTTC
TRBV10-2	.	TRBJ1-3	.	CATVPGAGNTIYF	TGCGCCACCGTCCCCGGGGCTGGAAACACCATATATTTT
TRBV6-5	.	TRBJ2-7	TRBD2	CASSYWLAGGSYEQYF	TGTGCCAGCAGTTACTGGCTAGCGGGAGGGTCGTACGAGCAGTACTTC
TRBV7-2	once	TRBJ2-7	.	CASSLVGGVWYEQYF	TGTGCCAGCAGCTTAGTGGGGGGAGTTTGGTACGAGCAGTACTTC
TRBV6-1	.	TRBJ2-3	TRBD2	CASGEAGDRTQYF	TGTGCCAGCGGAGAAGCGGGAGATCGTACGCAGTATTTT
TRBV7-2	.	TRBJ1-5	.	CASSSYQPQHF	TGTGCCAGCAGCTCCTATCAGCCCCAGCATTTT
TRBV19	.	TRBJ1-2	TRBD1	CASSMGQANYGYTF	TGTGCCAGTAGTATGGGACAGGCAAACTATGGCTACACCTTC
TRBV5-4	.	TRBJ2-3	.	CASSPGQSSTDTQYF	TGTGCCAGCAGCCCCGGACAGTCTAGCACAGATACGCAGTATTTT
TRBV30	once	TRBJ1-5	TRBD1	CAWSYGTVNNQPQHF	TGTGCCTGGAGTTATGGGACAGTAAACAATCAGCCCCAGCATTTT
TRBV11-2	.	TRBJ2-5	.	CASSLPGLGETQYF	TGTGCCAGCAGCCTACCAGGGTTAGGAGAGACCCAGTACTTC
TRBV2	.	TRBJ2-4	.	CASSDDREIKNIQYF	TGTGCCAGCAGTGACGACCGGGAGATAAAAAACATTCAGTACTTC